This T cell receptor beta chain was retrieved from a study of blood T cells in healthy people across ages. Study-level points and caveats: Long-lived donors carried more naive CD4+ cells and greater diversity than aged donors.

This clonotype has more than one count but fewer than ten. Antigen: not known. The germline V gene encodes CDR1 SGHAT and CDR2 FQNNGV. The V gene lost 5 bases and the J gene lost 0 bases, with 20 bases spanning the gap. The CDR3 totals 17 residues. Combining a sample-barcoded 5' primer with a J-beta primer mix, a second PCR ran for about 7 to 11 cycles. TCRdb processed the 5' RACE reads anew with MiXCR; each CDR3 protein has one entry. The table has about 1,600,000 distinct CDR3 sequences, about 43% seen once; the top ten hold 7% to 9%. The rearrangement uses TRBV11-2 and TRBJ2-7; tentatively, D is TRBD2 (5 bases). Material: blood. The source of this sequence is a young woman in good health. The DNA of the CDR3 is TGTGCCAGCAGCCCCGACTATTGGGCAGCCAACTCCTACGAGCAGTACTTC. Residues: CASSPDYWAANSYEQYF.